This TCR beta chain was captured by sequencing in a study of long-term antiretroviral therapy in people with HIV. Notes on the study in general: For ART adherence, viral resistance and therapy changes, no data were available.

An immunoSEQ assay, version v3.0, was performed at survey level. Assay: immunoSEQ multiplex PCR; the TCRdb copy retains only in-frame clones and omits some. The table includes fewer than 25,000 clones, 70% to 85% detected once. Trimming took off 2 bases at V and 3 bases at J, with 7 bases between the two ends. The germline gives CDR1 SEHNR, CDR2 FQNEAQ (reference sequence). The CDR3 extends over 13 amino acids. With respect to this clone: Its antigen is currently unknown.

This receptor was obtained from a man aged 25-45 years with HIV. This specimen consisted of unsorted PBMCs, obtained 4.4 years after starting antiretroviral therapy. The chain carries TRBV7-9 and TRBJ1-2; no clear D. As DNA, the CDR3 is TGTGCCAGCAGCTTACAGGAGGACTATGGCTACACCTTC. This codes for CASSLQEDYGYTF.